This T cell receptor (beta chain) was documented in a study of cytomegalovirus exposure and HLA in healthy donors. This clone is medium-sized by share. Its antigen is still unknown. The sample carries other DNA sequences with the same CDR3. CDR1 is SNHLY, CDR2 FYNNEI, per germline. This CDR3 comprises 12 residues. V shed 2 bases and J shed 11 bases, with 13 bases lying between them. The donors were healthy bone marrow donors. Study-wide findings and caveats: For most subjects, TCR beta sequences were reported to predict HLA-A and HLA-B alleles with accuracy.

PCR was performed using 60 Vbeta and 13 Jbeta primers. Some clones are missing from TCRdb's copy, which holds only in-frame ones; the method was immunoSEQ multiplex PCR. This table has under 150,000 clones, roughly 9% appearing once. The chain employs TRBV2 and TRBJ2-7; D is unresolved. This clonotype was sampled from a woman in her forties in good health and CMV-seropositive. Sequencing used PBMCs. CDR3 region: CASSERPRFEYF. CDR3 nucleotide sequence: TGTGCCAGCAGTGAACGTCCCAGGTTTGAGTACTTC.